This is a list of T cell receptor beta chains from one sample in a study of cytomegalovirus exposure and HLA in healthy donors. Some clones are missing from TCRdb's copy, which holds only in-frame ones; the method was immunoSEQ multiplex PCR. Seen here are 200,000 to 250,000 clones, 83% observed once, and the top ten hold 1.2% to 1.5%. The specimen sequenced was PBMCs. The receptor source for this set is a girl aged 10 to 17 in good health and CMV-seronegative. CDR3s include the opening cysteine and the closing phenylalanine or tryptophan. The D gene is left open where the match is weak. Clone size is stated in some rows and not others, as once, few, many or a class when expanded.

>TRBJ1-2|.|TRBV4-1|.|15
CASSQDPSENYGYTF
TGCGCCAGCAGCCAAGATCCTTCGGAGAACTATGGCTACACCTTC
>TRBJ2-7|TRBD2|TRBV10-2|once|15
CASSLLAGLSYEQYF
TGCGCCAGCAGTTTACTAGCGGGACTGTCCTACGAGCAGTACTTC
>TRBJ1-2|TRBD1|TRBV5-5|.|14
CASSLVAQGAIYTF
TGTGCCAGCAGCTTGGTGGCCCAGGGGGCCATCTACACCTTC
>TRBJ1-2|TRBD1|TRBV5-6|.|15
CASSRGPTGDYGYTF
TGTGCCAGCAGCCGGGGACCGACAGGGGACTATGGCTACACCTTC
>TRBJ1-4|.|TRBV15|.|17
CATSRRQVRGVSEKLFF
TGTGCCACCAGCCGAAGACAAGTCAGGGGCGTAAGTGAAAAACTGTTTTTT
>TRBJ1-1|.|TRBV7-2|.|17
CASSLGPGVGGSTEAFF
TGTGCCAGCAGCTTAGGGCCTGGCGTGGGTGGGAGCACTGAAGCTTTCTTT
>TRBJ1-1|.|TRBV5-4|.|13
CASGAGGNTEAFF
TGTGCCAGCGGGGCGGGGGGAAACACTGAAGCTTTCTTT
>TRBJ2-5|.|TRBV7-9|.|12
CSSSLSRETQYF
TGTTCCAGCAGCTTATCGAGAGAGACCCAGTACTTC
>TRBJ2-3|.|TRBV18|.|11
CASSPKDTQYF
TGTGCCAGCTCACCCAAAGATACGCAGTATTTT
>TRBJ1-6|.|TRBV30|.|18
CAWSVPRHLISYNSPLHF
TGTGCCTGGAGTGTACCCCGACACCTGATCTCCTATAATTCACCCCTCCACTTT
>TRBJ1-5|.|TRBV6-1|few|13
CASSEEGSQPQHF
TGTGCCAGCAGTGAAGAAGGGAGTCAGCCCCAGCATTTT
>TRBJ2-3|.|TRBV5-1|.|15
CASSLGPGSTDTQYF
TGCGCCAGCAGCTTGGGTCCAGGGAGCACAGATACGCAGTATTTT
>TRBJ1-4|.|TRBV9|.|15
CASSERGLTNEKLFF
TGTGCCAGCAGCGAGAGAGGGTTGACTAATGAAAAACTGTTTTTT
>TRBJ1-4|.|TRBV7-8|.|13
CASRKSAGEKLFF
TGTGCCAGTAGGAAGTCGGCGGGTGAAAAACTGTTTTTT
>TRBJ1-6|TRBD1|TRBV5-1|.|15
CASSLDRQGDSPLHF
TGCGCCAGCAGCTTGGATCGGCAGGGGGATTCACCCCTCCACTTT
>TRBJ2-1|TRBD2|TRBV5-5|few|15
CASSSLAGVLNEQFF
TGTGCCAGCAGCTCCCTAGCGGGAGTTCTCAATGAGCAGTTCTTC
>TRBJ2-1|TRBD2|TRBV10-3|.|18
CAISDGQTSGKGRNEQFF
TGTGCCATCAGTGACGGGCAGACTAGCGGGAAAGGAAGGAATGAGCAGTTCTTC
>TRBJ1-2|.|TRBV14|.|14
CASSQLSGVGGYTF
TGTGCCAGCAGCCAATTATCAGGGGTCGGTGGCTACACCTTC
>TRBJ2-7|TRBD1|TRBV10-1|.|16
CASSELGQGSSYEQYF
TGCGCCAGCAGTGAACTAGGACAGGGGAGCTCCTACGAGCAGTACTTC
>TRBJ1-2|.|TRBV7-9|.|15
CASSPWTDAIYGYTF
TGTGCCAGCAGCCCATGGACAGACGCCATATATGGCTACACCTTC
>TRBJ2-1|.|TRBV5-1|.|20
CASSLFAGQGVRGGSSEQFF
TGCGCCAGCAGCTTGTTTGCCGGACAGGGAGTAAGGGGGGGGAGTAGTGAGCAGTTCTTC
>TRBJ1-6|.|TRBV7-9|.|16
CASRAGTRDFNSPLHF
TGTGCCAGCAGAGCAGGTACTCGGGACTTTAATTCACCCCTCCACTTT
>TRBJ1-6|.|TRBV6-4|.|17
CASRDSSAKGYNSPLHF
TGTGCCAGCAGAGACTCTTCGGCGAAGGGGTATAATTCACCCCTCCACTTT
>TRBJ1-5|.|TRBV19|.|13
CASSAQGHQPQHF
TGTGCCAGTAGTGCCCAGGGGCATCAGCCCCAGCATTTT
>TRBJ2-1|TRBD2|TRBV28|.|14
CASRPPAGGNEQFF
TGTGCCAGCAGGCCCCCAGCGGGAGGTAATGAGCAGTTCTTC
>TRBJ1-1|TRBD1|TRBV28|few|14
CASSLQGGNTEAFF
TGTGCCAGCAGTCTACAGGGGGGGAACACTGAAGCTTTCTTT
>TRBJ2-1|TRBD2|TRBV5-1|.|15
CASSLIAGADNEQFF
TGCGCCAGCAGCTTAATAGCGGGAGCTGACAATGAGCAGTTCTTC
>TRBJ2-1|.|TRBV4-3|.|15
CASSQGRGQYNEQFF
TGCGCCAGCAGCCAAGGGCGGGGGCAATACAATGAGCAGTTCTTC
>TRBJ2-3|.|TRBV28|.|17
CASLHPNGVEGTDTQYF
TGTGCCAGCCTCCACCCCAACGGAGTAGAGGGCACAGATACGCAGTATTTT
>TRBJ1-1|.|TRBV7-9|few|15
CASSSNRQQNTEAFF
TGTGCCAGCAGCTCAAACAGACAGCAGAACACTGAAGCTTTCTTT
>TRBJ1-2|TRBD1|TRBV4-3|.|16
CASSPHRDRSNYGYTF
TGCGCCAGCAGCCCTCATCGGGACAGATCTAACTATGGCTACACCTTC
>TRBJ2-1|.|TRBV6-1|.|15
CASSELADKYNEQFF
TGTGCCAGCAGTGAATTAGCGGATAAATACAATGAGCAGTTCTTC
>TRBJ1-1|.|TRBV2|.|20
CASRAFGGREGGIIVTEAFF
TGTGCCAGCAGGGCCTTTGGGGGGCGGGAGGGTGGGATTATTGTCACTGAAGCTTTCTTT
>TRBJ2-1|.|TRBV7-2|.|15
CASSLAGGPFNEQFF
TGTGCCAGCAGCTTAGCGGGGGGGCCCTTCAATGAGCAGTTCTTC
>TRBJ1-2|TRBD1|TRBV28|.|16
CASRLPPGQGNYGYTF
TGTGCCAGCAGACTGCCTCCCGGACAGGGCAACTATGGCTACACCTTC
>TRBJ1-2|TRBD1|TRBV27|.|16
CASSLYTGTGGYGYTF
TGTGCCAGCAGCCTTTACACCGGGACAGGGGGCTATGGCTACACCTTC
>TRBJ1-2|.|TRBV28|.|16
CASSSPWAPTIYGYTF
TGTGCCAGCAGTTCCCCGTGGGCTCCTACCATCTATGGCTACACCTTC
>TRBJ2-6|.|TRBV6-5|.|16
CASSSRQVSGANVLTF
TGTGCCAGCAGTTCTCGACAGGTCTCTGGGGCCAACGTCCTGACTTTC
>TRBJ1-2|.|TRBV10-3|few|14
CAISEGQPSYGYTF
TGTGCCATCAGTGAGGGACAGCCCAGCTATGGCTACACCTTC
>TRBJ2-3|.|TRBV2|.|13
CASSEDYLAGQYF
TGTGCCAGCAGTGAGGACTACCTGGCAGGGCAGTATTTT
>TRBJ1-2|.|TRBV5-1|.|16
CASSWRSWRAYYGYTF
TGCGCCAGCAGCTGGAGGTCCTGGAGGGCCTACTATGGCTACACCTTC
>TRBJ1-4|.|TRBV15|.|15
CATSREQGLREKLFF
TGTGCCACCAGCAGGGAACAGGGTTTGAGGGAAAAACTGTTTTTT
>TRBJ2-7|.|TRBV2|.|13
CASRMTETYEQYF
TGTGCCAGCAGGATGACAGAAACCTACGAGCAGTACTTC